This T cell receptor (beta chain) was sequenced in a study of T cells in Graves' hyperthyroidism and ophthalmopathy. Study-level information: Peripheral blood was collected at initial diagnosis, before any treatment.

Regarding the study as a whole: Stable hyperthyroidism and ophthalmopathy were separated using 13 V-J signatures. The blood repertoire included most of the expanded thyroid clonotypes above 0.001.

RNA transcripts yielded amplified TCR beta CDR3 regions. The HTBI primer set was used in a first-round RT-PCR of the TCR CDR3. TCRdb passed the multiplex PCR reads through MiXCR, listing each CDR3 protein once. The table records a few hundred thousand distinct CDR3 sequences, around 17% of them present only once. This clonotype was detected ten times or more. Its cognate antigen is unknown. The CDR3 runs to 13 residues. The V end lost 0 bases, the J end lost 4 bases, and 4 bases lay between the germline ends. CDR1 is LGHDT, CDR2 YNNKEL, per germline (reference sequence). This chain connects TRBV3-1 to TRBJ1-5; D is ambiguous. Sequencing used blood. The receptor's source is a man between 40 and 49 years old with Graves' hyperthyroidism. The DNA of the CDR3 is TGTGCCAGCAGCCAAGACGAGAATCAGCCCCAGCATTTT. Residues: CASSQDENQPQHF.